These 17 T cell receptor beta chains share one sample of origin, sequenced in a study of blood T cells in healthy people across ages. Primers used in a second PCR of about 7 to 12 cycles were a sample-barcoded 5' primer and a J-beta primer mix. TCRdb redid the calling of the 5' RACE reads with MiXCR, one entry per CDR3 protein. The sample lists approximately 800,000 distinct CDR3 sequences, 35% to 60% occurring once. The sequenced sample consisted of blood. Source of these receptors: an elderly man in good health.

The gene calls are TRBV27 and TRBJ2-7; maybe TRBD2 (6 bases). CDR3 length equals 15 residues. V dropped 5 bases and J dropped 0 bases, with 14 bases sitting between them. Germline CDR1 MNHEY, CDR2 SMNVEV (reference sequence). The CDR3: CASSPSSAGSYEQYF. The CDR3 region has the DNA TGTGCCAGCAGTCCCTCTAGCGCCGGCTCCTACGAGCAGTACTTC.

CDR3 sequence reads: CASSIHSGGTDTQYF. CDR3 DNA sequence: TGCGCCAGCAGCATCCACTCGGGAGGCACAGATACGCAGTATTTT. The V gene is TRBV5-1, the J gene TRBJ2-3; perhaps TRBD2 as D (6 bases). The CDR3 loop spans 15 amino acids. Trimming stripped 4 bases from V and 1 base from J, with 13 bases between. The germline V gene encodes CDR1 SGHRS and CDR2 YFSETQ. Variable domain in full (rest from reference TRBV5-1 and TRBJ2-3): KAGVTQTPRYLIKTRGQQVTLSCSPISGHRSVSWYQQTPGQGLQFLFEYFSETQRNKGNFPGRFSGRQFSNSRSEMNVSTLELGDSALYLCASSIHSGGTDTQYFGPGTRLTVL.

For this clonotype: This likely comes from a read error, as the CDR3 has no conserved phenylalanine or tryptophan at its end. No DNA is shown, since the ends of the CDR3 on it are uncertain; the CDR3 is the one TCRdb lists. The chain recombines TRBV12-3 or TRBV12-4 with TRBJ2-3; the D call in the table, TRBD1, was not verified against the DNA. With termini counted, the CDR3 has 15 amino acids. CDR3 sequence: CASSDDRLGTDTQYS.

The chain joins TRBV29-1 to TRBJ1-2; D call uncertain. The CDR3 spans 13 residues. Trimming stripped 4 bases from V and 4 bases from J, with 13 bases between. From germline, CDR1 is SQVTM and CDR2 ANQGSEA. Here the CDR3 reads CSVVRDFGYGYTF. The DNA of the CDR3 is TGCAGCGTTGTCCGGGATTTCGGCTATGGCTACACCTTC.

The chain recombines TRBV10-3 with TRBJ2-7; TRBD2 might be the D (7 bases). The CDR3 length is 17 residues. The V end lost 4 bases, the J end lost 2 bases, and 21 bases lay between the germline ends. Looked up from germline, CDR1 is ENHRY and CDR2 is SYGVKD. The CDR3 sequence is CAISASGTPEAAYEQYF. DNA of the CDR3: TGTGCCATCAGTGCAAGCGGGACACCTGAAGCCGCCTACGAGCAGTACTTC.

The chain carries TRBV27 and TRBJ1-3; D not certain. Germline CDR1 reads MNHEY; CDR2 reads SMNVEV (reference sequence). The ends were cut back, 6 bases at V and 4 bases at J, with 13 bases in the middle. This CDR3 has 14 residues. This CDR3 reads CASSQSMRGNTIYF. The DNA for the CDR3 is TGTGCCAGCAGCCAGTCCATGAGGGGAAACACCATATATTTT.

V is TRBV6-2 or TRBV6-3 and J is TRBJ1-1; D is undetermined. The CDR3 contains 17 residues. Germline assignment: CDR1 MNHEY and CDR2 SVGEGT. Trimming took 2 bases from V and 5 from J, leaving 21 bases between them. The CDR3 sequence: CASSYIDLRGQETEAFF. The CDR3 DNA is TGTGCCAGCAGTTACATCGATTTACGGGGTCAGGAAACTGAAGCTTTCTTT.

The rearrangement uses TRBV5-1 and TRBJ1-4; 9 bases are a match to TRBD1. Germline assignment: CDR1 SGHRS and CDR2 YFSETQ. The CDR3 consists of 14 residues. The V segment lost 4 bases and the J segment 4 bases; nucleotides outside the gene matches: 2. DNA for the CDR3: TGCGCCAGCAGCGGGACAGGGAGTAATGAAAAACTGTTTTTT. Translation: CASSGTGSNEKLFF.

V is TRBV7-2 and J is TRBJ1-2; TRBD1 might be the D (5 bases). CDR3 length: 15 residues. The germline V gene encodes CDR1 SGHTA and CDR2 FQGNSA. V was clipped by 1 base and J by 8 bases, with 17 bases between them. DNA for the CDR3: TGTGCCAGCAGCTTAGGGGTCCAGGGAAGTGAAGGCTACACCTTC. It encodes CASSLGVQGSEGYTF.

The chain couples TRBV7-3 to TRBJ2-1, with 8 bases fitting TRBD2. V shed 2 bases and J 6 bases; nucleotides not matched to a gene: 6. The CDR3 extends over 15 amino acids. The V gene's germline CDR1 is SGHTA and CDR2 FQGTGA. The CDR3 spells CASSLYGGALNEQFF. The CDR3 nucleotides are TGTGCCAGCAGCTTATACGGGGGGGCCCTCAATGAGCAGTTCTTC.

The sample holds a few counts of this clonotype. V is TRBV7-9 and J is TRBJ2-1; D is uncertain. Looked up from germline, CDR1 is SEHNR and CDR2 is FQNEAQ (reference sequence). The CDR3 is made up of 18 amino acids. V was shortened by 4 bases and J by 5 bases, with 24 bases between the two germline ends. The CDR3 is CASSSNVGFGFDHNEQFF. DNA for the CDR3: TGTGCCAGCAGCTCTAATGTTGGCTTTGGTTTCGATCACAATGAGCAGTTCTTC.

The CDR3 DNA is TGTGCCAGCAGAGGGGTCGGGACAGCTAACTATGGCTACACCTTC. Its protein product is CASRGVGTANYGYTF. The chain employs TRBV28 and TRBJ1-2, with 7 bases matching TRBD1. Germline CDR1 MDHEN, CDR2 SYDVKM. V lost 6 bases, J lost 0 bases, and 7 bases stayed unmatched. This CDR3 region has 15 residues.

In regard to this clonotype: This may arise from a read error, as a much more abundant clone is one base away. The chain carries TRBV10-3 and TRBJ2-7; 8 bases map to TRBD1. The CDR3 consists of 14 residues. Germline lookup yields CDR1 ENHRY and CDR2 SYGVKD. V was pared by 5 bases and J by 4 bases, with 7 bases of the junction left unmatched. The CDR3 sequence is CAISIGTGDYEQYF. CDR3 in DNA: TGTGCCATCAGTATCGGGACAGGTGATTACGAGCAGTACTTC.

The chain couples TRBV20-1 to TRBJ1-5, with D uncertain. CDR1 is DFQATT, CDR2 SNEGSKA, per germline (reference sequence). V lost 0 bases and J lost 3, with 15 bases in between. The CDR3 runs 16 residues. CDR3 in DNA: TGCAGTGCTAGAGATGTCGGACGGGGTGCCAATCAGCCCCAGCATTTT. This translates into CSARDVGRGANQPQHF.

The chain combines TRBV19 with TRBJ2-1; 11 bases align to TRBD1. The trim removed 1 base at V and 10 bases at J, leaving 0 bases unmatched. CDR3 length: 13 residues. CDR1 LNHDA and CDR2 SQIVND come from the germline V gene (reference sequence). The CDR3 DNA follows: TGTGCCAGTAGTATAGGGACAGGGGGCGAGCAGTTCTTC. This encodes CASSIGTGGEQFF.

This clonotype was detected only a few times. V and J are TRBV5-6 and TRBJ1-2; no definite D call. Trimming left V 0 bases short and J 5 bases short, with 5 bases between. CDR3 length: 12 residues. The germline V gene has CDR1 SGHDT and CDR2 YYEEEE. The CDR3 DNA is TGTGCCAGCAGCTTGGCTGTTTATGGCTACACCTTC. This codes for CASSLAVYGYTF.

This clonotype was seen more than once but under ten times. The V and J genes are TRBV3-1 and TRBJ1-1; no clear D gene. The V end lost 8 bases, the J end lost 4 bases, and 8 bases lay between the germline ends. There are 11 residues in the CDR3. Germline V gives CDR1 LGHDT, CDR2 YNNKEL (reference sequence). The CDR3 loop is CASFYGTEAFF. The CDR3 DNA reads TGTGCCAGCTTTTATGGCACTGAAGCTTTCTTT.